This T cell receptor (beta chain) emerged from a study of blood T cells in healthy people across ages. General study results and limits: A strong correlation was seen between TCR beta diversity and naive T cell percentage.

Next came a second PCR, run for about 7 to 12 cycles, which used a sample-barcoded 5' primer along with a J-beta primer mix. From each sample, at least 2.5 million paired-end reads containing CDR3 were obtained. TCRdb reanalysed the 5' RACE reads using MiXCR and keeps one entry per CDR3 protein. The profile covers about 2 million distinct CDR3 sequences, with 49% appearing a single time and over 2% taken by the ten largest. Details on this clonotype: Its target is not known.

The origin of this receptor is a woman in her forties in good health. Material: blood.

The CDR3 DNA is TGTGCCACCCCGACGGGACTAGAGGGAGAGACCCAGTACTTC. It is translated as CATPTGLEGETQYF. This chain connects TRBV7-3 to TRBJ2-7; 8 positions agree with TRBD2. The assigned J gene may be wrong: the sequence end matches TRBJ2-5 better. Germline lookup yields CDR1 SGHTA and CDR2 FQGTGA. The CDR3 runs 14 residues.